The present TCR beta chain was sequenced within a study of blood T cell repertoires in COVID-19. The data were produced by immunoSEQ multiplex PCR, yet TCRdb's version contains in-frame clones alone and is incomplete. This sample has 200,000 to 250,000 clones, with roughly four fifths found just once. V was pared by 4 bases and J by 3 bases, with 12 bases between. The CDR3 consists of 14 residues. Germline V gene sequence: CDR1 SGHAT, CDR2 FQNNGV. The sequenced material came from peripheral blood. The chain employs TRBV11-2 and TRBJ2-5; D may be TRBD2 (5 bases). The origin of this receptor is a woman aged 55-75 years with acute or convalescent COVID-19. This CDR3 is CASSSPLAEETQYF. In DNA, the CDR3 is TGTGCCAGCAGCTCCCCCCTAGCAGAAGAGACCCAGTACTTC.